This T cell receptor beta chain comes out of a study of blood T cell repertoires in COVID-19. The overall study: The study drew acute and convalescent COVID-19 samples from the United States, Italy and Spain. PBMCs, B-cell-depleted T cells, or T cells provided the cDNA or gDNA that made up the material.

Original analysis: Estimation of nucleated cell counts was performed using reference gene primer amplification. Libraries were prepared by immunoSEQ multiplex PCR; TCRdb keeps only in-frame clonotypes and omits some of them. V and J calls and clone size are as listed in that table; D and trimming were resolved from the DNA. This sample has tens of thousands of clones, with 85% to 90% found just once. The V end was cut by 4 bases, the J end by 1 base, with 8 bases between. The CDR3 has 14 amino acids. Per germline, CDR1 LGHDT and CDR2 YNNKEL (reference sequence). The receptor was derived from a man aged 80 or over with acute or convalescent COVID-19. The sample taken for sequencing was peripheral blood. The chain uses TRBV3-1 (or the pseudogene TRBV3-2) and TRBJ1-5; D is possibly TRBD1 (6 bases). The CDR3 DNA reads as TGTGCCAGCAGCCTTGGACAGAGCAATCAGCCCCAGCATTTT. Translated: CASSLGQSNQPQHF.